The 20 T cell receptor beta chains reported below all come from one sample, sequenced in a study of shared clonotypes between healthy human individuals. Profiling relied on immunoSEQ multiplex PCR, and the TCRdb table lists in-frame clones only, not all of them. The sample shows about 1,500,000 clones, around 95% of them seen only once. The sequenced sample was naive CD4+ T cells sorted from blood. As to subset: CD45RA+ positively selected. All receptors derive from a man aged 25 to 45 in good health.

This clone was observed once. The rearrangement links TRBV6-1 to TRBJ2-3; possibly TRBD1 for D (6 bases). The CDR3 loop spans 14 amino acids. Trimming left V 5 bases short and J 0 bases short, with 9 bases between. Germline V gene sequence: CDR1 MNHNS, CDR2 SASEGT. CDR3: CASSRDRSTDTQYF. Here the CDR3 DNA reads TGTGCCAGCAGTCGTGACAGGAGCACAGATACGCAGTATTTT.

The rearrangement uses TRBV6-5 and TRBJ2-5; 10 nucleotides agree with TRBD1. Per germline, CDR1 MNHEY and CDR2 SVGAGI. Germline trimming cut 5 bases from V and 7 bases from J; bases unmatched to any gene: 10. There are 15 residues in the CDR3. The CDR3 DNA reads as TGTGCCAGCAGTACGGGACAGGGGTTTGTAGGGACCCAGTACTTC. Translating gives CASSTGQGFVGTQYF.

The chain combines TRBV5-1 with TRBJ2-5, with 13 bases that match TRBD2. V lost 5 bases, J lost 5 bases, and 12 bases stayed unmatched. Germline V gene sequence: CDR1 SGHRS, CDR2 YFSETQ. This CDR3 is built from 17 residues. CDR3 bases: TGCGCCAGCAGGCAAGAAGGGACTAGCGGGATGAGGGAGACCCAGTACTTC. Translated: CASRQEGTSGMRETQYF.

The chain is built from TRBV5-1 and TRBJ2-1; D is unresolved. Trimming pared 4 bases from V and 6 bases from J, leaving 11 bases between. The CDR3 length is 13 residues. Germline V gives CDR1 SGHRS, CDR2 YFSETQ. Written as DNA, the CDR3 is TGCGCCAGCAGCCCCGACCCTAGCAATGAGCAGTTCTTC. It codes for CASSPDPSNEQFF.

The rearrangement uses TRBV15 and TRBJ2-7; D may be TRBD2 (6 bases). This CDR3 region has 17 residues. CDR1 LNHNV and CDR2 YYDKDF come from the germline V gene (reference sequence). V was shortened by 3 bases and J by 4 bases, with 22 bases between the two germline ends. The CDR3 loop reads CATSSTRSGTLIYEQYF. CDR3 coding DNA: TGTGCCACCAGCAGTACTAGGTCTGGGACTCTAATTTACGAGCAGTACTTC.

This clone is a singleton in its sample. This chain connects TRBV9 to TRBJ2-2; TRBD2 matches 10 bases. The CDR3 length is 16 residues. V was clipped by 0 bases and J by 4 bases; unmatched bases: 3. CDR1 is SGDLS and CDR2 is YYNGEE in the germline V gene. CDR3 in amino acids: CASSVGGLASTGELFF. CDR3 nucleotide sequence: TGTGCCAGCAGCGTAGGGGGACTAGCGTCCACCGGGGAGCTGTTTTTT.

For the CDR3, the DNA is TGTGCCAGCAGCTTAATAGCGGGAACCTCCTACGAGCAGTACTTC. This codes for CASSLIAGTSYEQYF. The chain recombines TRBV7-3 with TRBJ2-7, with 8 bases identical to TRBD2. The germline gives CDR1 SGHTA, CDR2 FQGTGA. V dropped 1 base and J dropped 0; count of bases not matched to a gene: 2. The CDR3 sequence is 15 residues long.

This chain uses TRBV11-1 with TRBJ2-1; D call uncertain. Germline V CDR1 and CDR2: SGHAT, FQDESV (reference sequence). Trimming stripped 5 bases from V and 15 bases from J, with 29 bases between. This CDR3 has 16 residues. CDR3 DNA sequence: TGTGCCAGCAGCCTCCGGGCGCAACCGGGTTCAAAACTCGGGTTCTTC. It specifies CASSLRAQPGSKLGFF.

The chain links TRBV5-1 to TRBJ2-2; 7 bases align to TRBD2. The trim removed 5 bases at V and 8 bases at J, leaving 15 bases unmatched. The CDR3 has 16 amino acids. The germline V gene has CDR1 SGHRS and CDR2 YFSETQ. CDR3 region: CASSPRGAGPGGELFF. CDR3 DNA: TGCGCCAGCAGTCCTAGAGGAGCGGGACCCGGTGGGGAGCTGTTTTTT.

The chain combines TRBV15 with TRBJ2-3, with D possibly matching TRBD2 (6 bases). V gave up 7 bases and J gave up 0 bases, with 8 bases separating them. CDR1 and CDR2 (germline): LNHNV, YYDKDF (reference sequence). This CDR3 has 13 residues. The CDR3 DNA reads TGTGCCACCAAGGGAGGTAGCACAGATACGCAGTATTTT. Translated, it gives CATKGGSTDTQYF.

This sequence joins TRBV7-9 and TRBJ2-2; 10 positions match TRBD1. Germline V gene sequence: CDR1 SEHNR, CDR2 FQNEAQ (reference sequence). This CDR3 has 14 residues. With 5 bases clipped from V and 8 bases from J, the junction kept 5 bases outside the gene matches. CDR3 sequence (DNA): TGTGCCAGCAGCCCACGACAGGGGGCGGGGGAGCTGTTTTTT. Its protein is CASSPRQGAGELFF.

The genes are TRBV6-6 and TRBJ1-1; maybe TRBD1 (6 bases). Germline lookup yields CDR1 MNHNY and CDR2 SVGAGI (reference sequence). The CDR3 covers 15 residues. V gave up 7 bases and J gave up 1 base, with 16 bases separating them. CDR3 in amino acids: CASNGLDSSNTEAFF. DNA for the CDR3: TGTGCCAGCAACGGTCTGGACAGTTCGAACACTGAAGCTTTCTTT.

About this clone itself: A much larger clonotype is one base distant, so this may be a read error. Other nucleotide sequences in the sample specify the same CDR3. This rearrangement joins TRBV18 to TRBJ2-5; no definite D call. This CDR3 has 11 residues. The germline V gene has CDR1 KGHSH and CDR2 LQKENI. The germline V and J ends were trimmed by 5 bases and 3 bases, with 4 bases remaining between them. DNA for the CDR3: TGTGCCAGCTCAACGAAAGAGACCCAGTACTTC. This encodes CASSTKETQYF.

In regard to this clone: This CDR3 is also generated by other DNA sequences in the sample. The CDR3 DNA reads TGCAGCGCGGGGAACACCGGGGAGCTGTTTTTT. Translating gives CSAGNTGELFF. V gene TRBV29-1 combines with J gene TRBJ2-2, with D unresolved. The CDR3 is made up of 11 amino acids. Germline V gives CDR1 SQVTM, CDR2 ANQGSEA. Trimming stripped 7 bases from V and 1 base from J, with 4 bases between.

This clone was detected only once. The chain is built from TRBV7-2 and TRBJ2-3; 7 bases line up with TRBD1. CDR3 length: 15 amino acids. J was trimmed by 1 base and V by 4 bases; bases with no gene match: 5. The germline V gene has CDR1 SGHTA and CDR2 FQGNSA. The CDR3 coding sequence is TGTGCCAGCAGCTCAAACAGGGGCCGCACAGATACGCAGTATTTT. It yields the protein CASSSNRGRTDTQYF. Supplemented by reference TRBV7-2 and TRBJ2-3, the full variable domain reads GAGVSQSPSNKVTEKGKDVELRCDPISGHTALYWYRQSLGQGLEFLIYFQGNSAPDKSGLPSDRFSAERTGGSVSTLTIQRTQQEDSAVYLCASSSNRGRTDTQYFGPGTRLTVL.

V gene TRBV5-6 combines with J gene TRBJ1-2, with D tentatively TRBD1 (5 bases). V shed 0 bases and J shed 4 bases, with 13 bases lying between them. This CDR3 spans 15 amino acids. Germline V gene data show CDR1 as SGHDT and CDR2 as YYEEEE. The CDR3 region has the DNA TGTGCCAGCAGCTTGGGGACGGGACCGAGCTATGGCTACACCTTC. Encoded protein: CASSLGTGPSYGYTF.

V and J are TRBV27 and TRBJ2-3; 9 bases are a match to TRBD2. This CDR3 has 16 residues. Per the germline V gene, CDR1 is MNHEY and CDR2 is SMNVEV (reference sequence). Unmatched junction bases numbered 4, after V lost 1 base and J lost 2 bases. The CDR3 region is CASSLLGGRATDTQYF. CDR3 sequence (DNA): TGTGCCAGCAGTTTATTGGGCGGGAGGGCCACAGATACGCAGTATTTT.

The rearrangement uses TRBV7-6 and TRBJ2-3, with 7 bases that match TRBD2. CDR1 SGHVS and CDR2 FNYEAQ come from the germline V gene. The J segment lost 0 bases and the V segment lost 4 bases, leaving 10 bases of the junction unmatched. CDR3 length equals 17 residues. The CDR3, as DNA: TGTGCCAGCAGCTGGGGAGGGCTAGCGGATAGCACAGATACGCAGTATTTT. Translation: CASSWGGLADSTDTQYF. The complete variable domain, with remaining parts taken from reference TRBV7-6 and TRBJ2-3, reads GAGVSQSPRYKVTKRGQDVALRCDPISGHVSLYWYRQALGQGPEFLTYFNYEAQQDKSGLPNDRFSAERPEGSISTLTIQRTEQRDSAMYRCASSWGGLADSTDTQYFGPGTRLTVL.

The V gene is TRBV27, the J gene TRBJ2-1; D might be TRBD1 (5 bases). The ends were cut back, 6 bases at V and 12 bases at J, with 24 bases in the middle. This CDR3 contains 15 residues. Germline V gene lookup returns CDR1 MNHEY and CDR2 SMNVEV (reference sequence). CDR3 loop: CASSQAKDIFPTQFF. DNA of the CDR3: TGTGCCAGCAGCCAAGCCAAGGACATTTTTCCGACGCAGTTCTTC.

Concerning this clone itself: Other DNA sequences in this sample translate to the same CDR3. The chain joins TRBV19 to TRBJ2-2, with D unresolved. The CDR3 is 12 residues long. In germline, CDR1 is LNHDA, CDR2 SQIVND (reference sequence). V lost 3 bases to trimming and J lost 8 bases, with 7 bases between them. DNA for the CDR3: TGTGCCAGTAGTATCTCTGGTGGGGAGCTGTTTTTT. Translated: CASSISGGELFF.